These 30 T cell receptor beta chains were sequenced from one sample in a study of CD8+ T cells in alopecia areata (dated 2018 in TCRdb). The time point tag for this specimen amounts to: 20 to 30 weeks on oral tofacitinib. What this sample's treatment or condition label stands for: oral pan-JAK inhibitor, 5-10 mg twice daily. Libraries were built with the immunoSEQ multiplex PCR assay. For TCR sequencing, RNA was extracted from every sample and reverse transcribed into cDNA to serve as template. This is the immuneACCESS table as TCRdb keeps it, with only in-frame sequences that have V and J called. A part of the clones is gone; compared with another copy, unresolved V genes explain less than half, and the rest is unexplained. In all, the sample holds 270,000 or so clones, and roughly 60% of those were seen once. The ten largest clones take up roughly 1.8% of the sample. Sequenced material: CD4+ T cells sorted from blood, taken at week 24, from a patient treated with tofacitinib. These receptors all come from a human donor with alopecia areata.

This clone was recorded a few times. This chain uses TRBV28 with TRBJ1-6; TRBD1 might be the D (6 bases). Germline-derived CDR1 and CDR2 are MDHEN and SYDVKM. The ends were cut back, 6 bases at V and 13 bases at J, with 28 bases in the middle. This CDR3 has 17 residues. CDR3 DNA: TGTGCCAGCAGCTCCGTTGCGACAGGATCCGGTCCGATTCCCCTCCACTTT. Translated, it gives CASSSVATGSGPIPLHF.

V gene TRBV30 combines with J gene TRBJ1-1; D remains unclear. The CDR3 length is 13 residues. Germline V gives CDR1 GTSNPN, CDR2 SVGIG (reference sequence). The V end lost 3 bases, the J end lost 1 base, and 9 bases lay between the germline ends. The CDR3 nucleotides are TGTGCCTGGAGGGGCTCAGAGAACACTGAAGCTTTCTTT. Its translation: CAWRGSENTEAFF.

The chain links TRBV15 to TRBJ2-1; no clear D. Germline CDR1 LNHNV, CDR2 YYDKDF (reference sequence). There are 15 residues in the CDR3. Trimming stripped 0 bases from V and 3 bases from J, with 9 bases between. The CDR3 protein is CATSREGNSYNEQFF. The CDR3 DNA is TGTGCCACCAGCAGAGAAGGGAATAGCTACAATGAGCAGTTCTTC.

This chain joins TRBV29-1 and TRBJ1-2, with 9 bases fitting TRBD1. V was pared by 3 bases and J by 8 bases, with 10 bases of the junction left unmatched. The CDR3 is 14 amino acids. In germline, CDR1 is SQVTM, CDR2 ANQGSEA. The CDR3 nucleotides read TGCAGCGTTGACCGGACAGGGGCCCCGGGCGGCTACACCTTC. Its translation: CSVDRTGAPGGYTF.

This chain joins TRBV29-1 and TRBJ2-7; TRBD2 matches at 8 bases. There are 12 residues in the CDR3. Germline V gene sequence: CDR1 SQVTM, CDR2 ANQGSEA. V lost 3 bases and J lost 5; bases outside the gene matches: 3. The CDR3 nucleotides read TGCAGCGTTGACGGCGGGGGGAACGAGCAGTACTTC. This encodes CSVDGGGNEQYF.

The chain recombines TRBV5-6 with TRBJ1-1; D call uncertain. The germline V gene encodes CDR1 SGHDT and CDR2 YYEEEE. Between the trimmed V and J ends, which lost 1 base and 3 bases, there was a span of 4 bases. This CDR3 is built from 12 residues. CDR3 nucleotide sequence: TGTGCCAGCAGCTTGCGGCACACTGAAGCTTTCTTT. It translates to CASSLRHTEAFF.

The V gene is TRBV5-1, the J gene TRBJ2-1, with TRBD2 matching 12 bases. The J segment lost 6 bases and the V segment lost 0 bases, leaving 10 bases of the junction unmatched. Germline V lookup: CDR1 SGHRS, CDR2 YFSETQ. This CDR3 contains 18 residues. The CDR3 protein is CASSLARPSGGGLNEQFF. CDR3 nucleotide sequence: TGCGCCAGCAGCTTGGCCAGGCCTAGCGGGGGGGGCCTCAATGAGCAGTTCTTC.

The genes are TRBV29-1 and TRBJ2-1; D may be TRBD1 (6 bases). The germline CDR1 and CDR2 sequences are SQVTM and ANQGSEA. Between the trimmed V and J ends, which lost 4 bases and 7 bases, there was a span of 20 bases. The CDR3 loop spans 15 amino acids. The chain's CDR3 is CSVVPGGLGTNEQFF. The CDR3 region has the DNA TGCAGCGTTGTACCCGGTGGGCTGGGGACAAATGAGCAGTTCTTC.

V is TRBV4-1 and J is TRBJ2-3; D may be TRBD1 or TRBD2 (5 bases each). The CDR3 loop spans 16 amino acids. Germline lookup yields CDR1 MGHRA and CDR2 YSYEKL. The V end lost 1 base, the J end lost 2 bases, and 13 bases lay between the germline ends. Here the CDR3 DNA reads TGCGCCAGCAGCCAAGGGAGAGGGGACCTCACAGATACGCAGTATTTT. It encodes CASSQGRGDLTDTQYF.

A few counts support this clone. The chain links TRBV29-1 to TRBJ1-1; TRBD1 might be the D (6 bases). This CDR3 contains 11 residues. V was trimmed by 6 bases and J by 3 bases, leaving 8 bases between them. The germline V gene has CDR1 SQVTM and CDR2 ANQGSEA. The CDR3 DNA sequence: TGCAGCGTAGGGGGTTACACTGAAGCTTTCTTT. Translation: CSVGGYTEAFF.

This clone occurred a few times. The chain has TRBV5-1 and TRBJ2-7; tentatively, D is TRBD2 (6 bases). V lost 1 base and J lost 2, with 10 bases in between. Germline V gene data show CDR1 as SGHRS and CDR2 as YFSETQ. The CDR3 loop spans 14 amino acids. The CDR3 nucleotides are TGCGCCAGCAGCTTGCGGCGGGAAGCCTACGAGCAGTACTTC. Protein sequence: CASSLRREAYEQYF.

In this sample, this clone turned up a few times. Other DNA sequences in the sample encode the same CDR3. The chain is built from TRBV6-1 and TRBJ2-3; D is perhaps TRBD1 (6 bases). In germline, CDR1 is MNHNS, CDR2 SASEGT. The CDR3 consists of 14 residues. Trimming stripped 5 bases from V and 0 bases from J, with 9 bases between. In nucleotides, the CDR3 is TGTGCCAGCAGTCGGACAGCTAGCACAGATACGCAGTATTTT. Residues: CASSRTASTDTQYF.

This clone turned up a few times. This sequence joins TRBV5-6 and TRBJ1-1; the D is unclear. CDR3 length: 13 residues. Germline V lookup: CDR1 SGHDT, CDR2 YYEEEE. The V end lost 1 base, the J end lost 0 bases, and 4 bases lay between the germline ends. CDR3 protein: CASSLNMNTEAFF. CDR3 sequence (DNA): TGTGCCAGCAGCTTGAACATGAACACTGAAGCTTTCTTT.

This clone was seen a handful of times. The chain is built from TRBV7-8 and TRBJ1-2; TRBD1 matches 7 bases. With V trimmed by 2 bases and J by 2 bases, 8 bases remained unmatched. CDR3 length equals 16 residues. Germline V gives CDR1 SGHVS, CDR2 FQNEAQ. The chain's CDR3 is CASSLSVTGLNYGYTF. Written as DNA, the CDR3 is TGTGCCAGCAGCTTATCTGTGACAGGGTTAAACTATGGCTACACCTTC.

The count of this clone is one. The V gene is TRBV18, the J gene TRBJ1-5, with 8 bases lining up with TRBD1. V shed 5 bases, J shed 4 bases, and the junction held 7 bases outside the gene matches. Germline CDR1 reads KGHSH; CDR2 reads LQKENI. CDR3 length equals 15 residues. CDR3 sequence: CASSSGGQANQPQHF. The CDR3 DNA is TGTGCCAGCTCATCGGGGGGACAGGCTAATCAGCCCCAGCATTTT.

The genes are TRBV2 and TRBJ1-6; 8 nucleotides agree with TRBD1. Trimming at V came to 2 bases and at J to 7 bases, leaving 7 bases not matched to a gene. Germline V gene sequence: CDR1 SNHLY, CDR2 FYNNEI. The CDR3 contains 16 residues. For the CDR3, the DNA is TGTGCCAGCAGTGAACGAGGACAGGGTGGGAATTCACCCCTCCACTTT. Its protein is CASSERGQGGNSPLHF.

The chain recombines TRBV6-5 with TRBJ2-3; no clear D gene. The CDR3 sequence is 16 residues long. CDR1 and CDR2 from the germline V gene are MNHEY and SVGAGI. Trimming cost V 0 bases and J 3 bases, with 13 bases left between them. The CDR3 is CASSYSKGLGTDTQYF. The CDR3 nucleotides read TGTGCCAGCAGTTACTCGAAGGGTCTGGGGACAGATACGCAGTATTTT.

This clone occurred a few times. The rearrangement links TRBV14 to TRBJ1-2; D is perhaps TRBD1 (5 bases). Trimming stripped 3 bases from V and 4 bases from J, with 18 bases between. The V gene's germline CDR1 is SGHDN and CDR2 FVKESK. The CDR3 runs to 16 residues. CDR3: CASSHRGGDLIYGYTF. In DNA, the CDR3 is TGTGCCAGCAGCCACCGTGGAGGGGATCTCATCTATGGCTACACCTTC. Variable domain in full (rest from reference TRBV14 and TRBJ1-2): EAGVTQFPSHSVIEKGQTVTLRCDPISGHDNLYWYRRVMGKEIKFLLHFVKESKQDESGMPNNRFLAERTGGTYSTLKVQPAELEDSGVYFCASSHRGGDLIYGYTFGSGTRLTVV.

V is TRBV4-1 and J is TRBJ1-2; 9 bases align to TRBD1. Germline trimming cut 1 base from V and 6 bases from J; bases unmatched to any gene: 0. Germline V gene lookup returns CDR1 MGHRA and CDR2 YSYEKL. The CDR3 sequence is 13 residues long. In DNA form, the CDR3 reads TGCGCCAGCAGCCAAGGGACAGGGGATGGCTACACCTTC. Protein sequence: CASSQGTGDGYTF.

This clone has just a few counts. The rearrangement links TRBV28 to TRBJ1-4; a weak D match, TRBD1 (6 bases). CDR1 is MDHEN, CDR2 SYDVKM, per germline. The V and J ends lost 3 bases and 8 bases respectively, with 13 bases between them. The CDR3 loop spans 14 amino acids. This CDR3 is CASSFGQGKEKLFF. CDR3 DNA sequence: TGTGCCAGCAGTTTCGGTCAGGGGAAAGAAAAACTGTTTTTT.

The chain employs TRBV18 and TRBJ1-2; the D is unclear. The CDR3 is made up of 12 amino acids. Trimming removed 6 bases at V and 8 bases at J, with 13 bases between. Germline assignment: CDR1 KGHSH and CDR2 LQKENI. The CDR3 sequence: CASSPGSDGYTF. CDR3 nucleotides: TGTGCCAGCTCCCCGGGGTCTGACGGCTACACCTTC.

The rearrangement uses TRBV30 and TRBJ2-7, with TRBD2 matching over 8 bases. Germline CDR1 and CDR2: GTSNPN and SVGIG (reference sequence). The CDR3 is made up of 12 amino acids. The junction had 12 bases not matched to a gene; V was cut back by 8 bases and J by 9 bases. CDR3 in DNA: TGTGCCAGCCGTGGTAGCGGGGCTGTGCAGTACTTC. It yields the protein CASRGSGAVQYF.

V is TRBV4-2 and J is TRBJ2-5; D possibly corresponds to TRBD1 (5 bases). CDR3 length equals 14 residues. V was trimmed by 1 base and J by 0 bases, leaving 6 bases between them. Germline-derived CDR1 and CDR2 are LGHNA and YNFKEQ. The CDR3 loop reads CASSQVGDQETQYF. The CDR3 DNA sequence: TGTGCCAGCAGCCAAGTAGGGGACCAAGAGACCCAGTACTTC.

This chain links TRBV27 with TRBJ2-1; no firm D call. The germline CDR1 and CDR2 sequences are MNHEY and SMNVEV (reference sequence). The CDR3 runs to 15 residues. Trimming took off 5 bases at V and 8 bases at J, with 19 bases between the two ends. CDR3 DNA sequence: TGTGCCAGCAGTCACACAAGAACCCCTACTTATGAGCAGTTCTTC. Its protein product is CASSHTRTPTYEQFF.

Only a few counts were recorded for this clone. The chain joins TRBV25-1 to TRBJ2-1; 9 bases agree with TRBD2. Trimming at V came to 6 bases and at J to 10 bases, leaving 16 bases not matched to a gene. The CDR3 is made up of 16 amino acids. Germline V gene lookup returns CDR1 MGHDK and CDR2 SYGVNS. The CDR3 DNA is TGTGCCAGCAGCCCCATCGGCGGGGGGGGGTTTAAGGAGCAGTTCTTC. Its protein product is CASSPIGGGGFKEQFF.

This clone was seen many times. The chain couples TRBV6-1 to TRBJ2-1; 7 bases are a match to TRBD1. The germline gives CDR1 MNHNS, CDR2 SASEGT. The CDR3 is made up of 13 amino acids. The ends lost 7 bases at V and 7 bases at J; junction bases unmatched: 7. CDR3 DNA: TGTGCCAGCAATTTAGACAGGGCTAATGAGCAGTTCTTC. This codes for CASNLDRANEQFF.

The chain recombines TRBV25-1 with TRBJ2-6; D unresolved. This CDR3 region has 16 residues. V was pared by 1 base and J by 0 bases, with 7 bases between. Germline values: CDR1 MGHDK, CDR2 SYGVNS. The CDR3 loop reads CASSESRSSGANVLTF. CDR3 sequence (DNA): TGTGCCAGCAGTGAATCCAGGAGCTCTGGGGCCAACGTCCTGACTTTC.

This chain uses TRBV11-2 with TRBJ1-5, with D possibly matching TRBD1 (6 bases). V shed 0 bases and J shed 7 bases, with 13 bases lying between them. The germline gives CDR1 SGHAT, CDR2 FQNNGV. The CDR3 is 15 amino acids. CDR3: CASSLDRGWGQPQHF. CDR3 in DNA: TGTGCCAGCAGCTTAGATAGGGGGTGGGGACAGCCCCAGCATTTT.

This clone was recorded at least ten times. This chain connects TRBV28 to TRBJ2-2; D might be TRBD1 (6 bases). Trimming cost V 3 bases and J 6 bases, with 14 bases left between them. Germline V gene lookup returns CDR1 MDHEN and CDR2 SYDVKM. The CDR3 consists of 15 residues. CDR3 region: CASSFLTGGPGELFF. In DNA, the CDR3 is TGTGCCAGCAGTTTCTTGACAGGCGGTCCCGGGGAGCTGTTTTTT.

This clone has just a few counts. J is TRBJ2-7 and V is TRBV29-1; D tentatively fits TRBD1 or TRBD2 (6 bases each). V was clipped by 3 bases and J by 2 bases, with 11 bases between them. Germline CDR1 reads SQVTM; CDR2 reads ANQGSEA. The CDR3 runs to 13 residues. The CDR3 loop is CSVEGGQTYEQYF. The CDR3 bases are TGCAGCGTTGAGGGAGGACAGACCTACGAGCAGTACTTC.